The sequence of this T cell receptor (beta chain) was determined in a study of blood T cell repertoires in COVID-19. Enrollees, about 18 to 89 years old, lived in about two dozen US areas. Cohorts were assigned according to the clinical history that participants reported. Resolution of symptoms, clearance, or two negative PCRs was present in recovered Cohort 3 donors. Original methodology: Nucleated cell number was recorded as an estimate derived from reference gene primer amplification. The assay was immunoSEQ multiplex PCR, and TCRdb's table has in-frame clones only and misses some. Clonal size and the V and J genes are those of that table, whereas D and trimming came from the DNA. The sample has about 280,000 clones; 85% are singletons. Germline CDR1 LNHDA, CDR2 SQIVND (reference sequence). The CDR3 spans 14 residues. V was trimmed by 2 bases and J by 0 bases, leaving 6 bases between them.

This sequence originates from a woman aged 50 to 65 who had recovered from COVID-19. The chain employs TRBV19 and TRBJ2-3; no definite D call. The sequenced sample consisted of PBMCs or T cells enriched from blood (not recorded which). In DNA, the CDR3 is TGTGCCAGTAGTATACAGGCTAGCACAGATACGCAGTATTTT. It specifies CASSIQASTDTQYF. Full variable domain (rest looked up from reference TRBV19 and TRBJ2-3): DGGITQSPKYLFRKEGQNVTLSCEQNLNHDAMYWYRQDPGQGLRLIYYSQIVNDFQKGDIAEGYSVSREKKESFPLTVTSAQKNPTAFYLCASSIQASTDTQYFGPGTRLTVL.